The present T cell receptor beta chain was sequenced within a study of Graves' ophthalmopathy and Graves' hyperthyroidism. Scientists amplified the TCR beta CDR3 regions from RNA transcripts. The workflow started with a first-round RT-PCR run with HTBI primers and then moved on to a second-round multiplex PCR. TCRdb re-derived calls from the multiplex PCR reads in MiXCR, one entry per CDR3 protein. The repertoire includes around 1,200,000 distinct CDR3 sequences, approximately 35% of them detected once, and approximately 10% sits in the top ten. Study observations and caveats: Blood shared most expanded thyroid clonotypes above 0.001 frequency.

Notes on this clonotype: Its antigen is not identified.

Trimming removed 5 bases at V and 4 bases at J, with 11 bases between. The CDR3 totals 12 residues. The germline V gene encodes CDR1 DFQATT and CDR2 SNEGSKA (reference sequence). The receptor comes from an adult man with Graves' hyperthyroidism. V gene TRBV20-1 combines with J gene TRBJ2-5; unclear D gene. Sequenced: peripheral blood or thyroid tissue (not recorded which). The CDR3 DNA is TGCAGTGCTTACAGCAACGGAGAGACCCAGTACTTC. Translating gives CSAYSNGETQYF.